These T cell receptor beta chains were read from a single sample in a study of shared clonotypes between healthy human individuals. Generated by immunoSEQ multiplex PCR, the TCRdb table keeps only in-frame clones and is missing some. Altogether about 640,000 clones are present, more than 70% being singletons, with the ten largest covering about 1.7%. Specimen: memory CD4+ T cells sorted from blood. Source of these receptors: a woman aged 30 to 39 in good health. CDR3s include the opening cysteine and the closing phenylalanine or tryptophan. The order of the fields is J gene, V gene, D gene, clone size, CDR3 protein, CDR3 DNA. The D gene is left open where the match is weak. Size is omitted from some rows. Given values are once, few, many or a class for expanded clones.

j_gene: TRBJ1-3
v_gene: TRBV6-1
d_gene: -
abundance: once
CDR3aa: CASSHRNSGNTIYF
CDR3nt: TGTGCCAGCAGTCACAGGAACTCTGGAAACACCATATATTTT

j_gene: TRBJ2-3
v_gene: TRBV30
d_gene: TRBD2
abundance: once
CDR3aa: CAWTGWAGGTDTQYF
CDR3nt: TGTGCCTGGACGGGTTGGGCGGGGGGCACAGATACGCAGTATTTT

j_gene: TRBJ2-7
v_gene: TRBV27
d_gene: TRBD1
abundance: -
CDR3aa: CASSLLTGSEQYF
CDR3nt: TGTGCCAGCAGTTTGCTGACAGGGAGCGAGCAGTACTTC

j_gene: TRBJ1-2
v_gene: TRBV29-1
d_gene: -
abundance: -
CDR3aa: CSVQGLNYGYTF
CDR3nt: TGCAGCGTACAGGGACTTAACTATGGCTACACCTTC

j_gene: TRBJ2-7
v_gene: TRBV14
d_gene: -
abundance: -
CDR3aa: CASSQVRVGEQYF
CDR3nt: TGTGCCAGCAGCCAAGTTCGGGTGGGTGAGCAGTACTTC

j_gene: TRBJ1-1
v_gene: TRBV13
d_gene: TRBD1
abundance: -
CDR3aa: CASSFQGASSREAFF
CDR3nt: TGTGCCAGCAGCTTCCAGGGGGCATCTTCTCGAGAAGCTTTCTTT

j_gene: TRBJ1-5
v_gene: TRBV7-6
d_gene: -
abundance: -
CDR3aa: CASSLEENQPQHF
CDR3nt: TGTGCCAGCAGCTTAGAGGAGAATCAGCCCCAGCATTTT

j_gene: TRBJ1-1
v_gene: TRBV10-3
d_gene: -
abundance: -
CDR3aa: CAIRERQDMNTEAFF
CDR3nt: TGTGCCATCAGAGAACGACAGGACATGAACACTGAAGCTTTCTTT

j_gene: TRBJ2-6
v_gene: TRBV29-1
d_gene: -
abundance: -
CDR3aa: CSVSDSGANVLTF
CDR3nt: TGCAGCGTTTCGGACTCTGGGGCCAACGTCCTGACTTTC

j_gene: TRBJ2-4
v_gene: TRBV10-2
d_gene: TRBD1
abundance: -
CDR3aa: CASSQGAYVAKNIQYF
CDR3nt: TGCGCCAGCTCGCAGGGGGCGTACGTGGCCAAAAACATTCAGTACTTC

j_gene: TRBJ1-1
v_gene: TRBV27
d_gene: -
abundance: -
CDR3aa: CASSLGHRNTEAFF
CDR3nt: TGTGCCAGCAGTTTGGGACACCGAAACACTGAAGCTTTCTTT

j_gene: TRBJ2-3
v_gene: TRBV4-2
d_gene: TRBD2
abundance: -
CDR3aa: CASSLKTSGIDTQYF
CDR3nt: TGTGCCAGCAGCCTGAAGACTAGCGGGATAGATACGCAGTATTTT

j_gene: TRBJ1-2
v_gene: TRBV9
d_gene: TRBD1
abundance: many
CDR3aa: CASSAGTENYGYTF
CDR3nt: TGTGCCAGCAGCGCTGGGACAGAGAACTATGGCTACACCTTC

j_gene: TRBJ2-6
v_gene: TRBV19
d_gene: -
abundance: -
CDR3aa: CASSITGTGANVLTF
CDR3nt: TGTGCCAGTAGTATCACAGGGACTGGGGCCAACGTCCTGACTTTC

j_gene: TRBJ2-4
v_gene: TRBV28
d_gene: -
abundance: -
CDR3aa: CASSLDGNRNIQYF
CDR3nt: TGTGCCAGCAGTTTGGACGGAAATAGGAACATTCAGTACTTC

j_gene: TRBJ2-7
v_gene: TRBV23-1
d_gene: -
abundance: -
CDR3aa: CASSQNHFRVYEQYF
CDR3nt: TGCGCCAGCAGTCAAAACCATTTCAGGGTTTACGAGCAGTACTTC

j_gene: TRBJ2-7
v_gene: TRBV5-1
d_gene: -
abundance: -
CDR3aa: CASSLEASGEGEQYF
CDR3nt: TGCGCCAGCAGCTTGGAGGCCTCAGGGGAGGGTGAGCAGTACTTC

j_gene: TRBJ1-2
v_gene: TRBV27
d_gene: -
abundance: -
CDR3aa: CASSSNTLTYGYTF
CDR3nt: TGTGCCAGCAGTTCCAATACCCTTACCTATGGCTACACCTTC

j_gene: TRBJ2-7
v_gene: TRBV7-9
d_gene: -
abundance: few
CDR3aa: CASSLSSGSYEQYF
CDR3nt: TGTGCCAGCAGCCTTTCGAGTGGGAGCTACGAGCAGTACTTC

j_gene: TRBJ1-4
v_gene: TRBV28
d_gene: -
abundance: -
CDR3aa: CATAFGTNEKLFF
CDR3nt: TGTGCCACCGCGTTCGGGACTAATGAAAAACTGTTTTTT

j_gene: TRBJ2-5
v_gene: TRBV5-1
d_gene: -
abundance: -
CDR3aa: CASSLGGSTETQYF
CDR3nt: TGCGCCAGCAGCTTGGGAGGGAGTACGGAGACCCAGTACTTC

j_gene: TRBJ1-2
v_gene: TRBV18
d_gene: TRBD1
abundance: -
CDR3aa: CASSPGTGGNYGYTF
CDR3nt: TGTGCCAGCTCACCGGGAACAGGGGGTAACTATGGCTACACCTTC

j_gene: TRBJ2-7
v_gene: TRBV19
d_gene: -
abundance: -
CDR3aa: CASSLGRQISYEQYF
CDR3nt: TGTGCCAGTAGTCTAGGCCGACAGATTTCCTACGAGCAGTACTTC

j_gene: TRBJ2-5
v_gene: TRBV2
d_gene: -
abundance: -
CDR3aa: CASSDQNRLRRKETQYF
CDR3nt: TGTGCCAGCAGTGACCAAAACAGGCTCCGGCGTAAAGAGACCCAGTACTTC

j_gene: TRBJ2-3
v_gene: TRBV14
d_gene: TRBD1
abundance: -
CDR3aa: CASSQDPRTGRDTQYF
CDR3nt: TGTGCCAGCAGCCAAGATCCCCGGACAGGCCGAGATACGCAGTATTTT

j_gene: TRBJ2-7
v_gene: TRBV4-1
d_gene: TRBD2
abundance: -
CDR3aa: CASSKRIPGTSGIIGSYEQYF
CDR3nt: TGCGCCAGCAGCAAACGGATCCCCGGGACTAGCGGGATTATCGGCTCCTACGAGCAGTACTTC

j_gene: TRBJ2-1
v_gene: TRBV27
d_gene: -
abundance: few
CDR3aa: CASSPGDFYNEQFF
CDR3nt: TGTGCCAGCAGTCCGGGGGACTTTTACAATGAGCAGTTCTTC

j_gene: TRBJ2-2
v_gene: TRBV19
d_gene: -
abundance: -
CDR3aa: CASSSSLGAYTGELFF
CDR3nt: TGTGCCAGTAGTTCCTCACTAGGGGCCTACACCGGGGAGCTGTTTTTT

j_gene: TRBJ2-3
v_gene: TRBV18
d_gene: TRBD2
abundance: once
CDR3aa: CASSTGSSGLYSTDTQYF
CDR3nt: TGTGCCAGCTCAACGGGGTCTAGCGGGCTCTATAGCACAGATACGCAGTATTTT

j_gene: TRBJ1-2
v_gene: TRBV5-1
d_gene: TRBD1
abundance: -
CDR3aa: CASSHWTGGNTNYGYTF
CDR3nt: TGCGCCAGCAGCCACTGGACAGGGGGCAATACTAACTATGGCTACACCTTC

j_gene: TRBJ2-5
v_gene: TRBV5-1
d_gene: TRBD1
abundance: -
CDR3aa: CASSRTGNQETQYF
CDR3nt: TGCGCCAGCTCGAGGACAGGGAACCAAGAGACCCAGTACTTC

j_gene: TRBJ1-2
v_gene: TRBV6-1
d_gene: -
abundance: -
CDR3aa: CASSARDASRGYTF
CDR3nt: TGTGCCAGCAGCGCAAGGGACGCGTCGAGAGGCTACACCTTC

j_gene: TRBJ1-1
v_gene: TRBV28
d_gene: -
abundance: -
CDR3aa: CASSLTHKNTEAFF
CDR3nt: TGTGCCAGCAGTTTAACCCACAAGAACACTGAAGCTTTCTTT

j_gene: TRBJ2-5
v_gene: TRBV19
d_gene: -
abundance: few
CDR3aa: CASKDRNQETQYF
CDR3nt: TGTGCCAGTAAGGATCGGAACCAAGAGACCCAGTACTTC

j_gene: TRBJ1-5
v_gene: TRBV5-1
d_gene: TRBD1
abundance: few
CDR3aa: CASSDGQGNNQPQHF
CDR3nt: TGCGCCAGCAGCGACGGACAGGGGAACAATCAGCCCCAGCATTTT

j_gene: TRBJ1-1
v_gene: TRBV28
d_gene: -
abundance: once
CDR3aa: CATTSYTEAFF
CDR3nt: TGTGCTACCACGAGTTACACTGAAGCTTTCTTT

j_gene: TRBJ1-5
v_gene: TRBV7-2
d_gene: -
abundance: many
CDR3aa: CASSLVDGGSQHF
CDR3nt: TGTGCCAGCAGCTTAGTAGACGGTGGTTCCCAGCATTTT

j_gene: TRBJ2-3
v_gene: TRBV7-9
d_gene: -
abundance: once
CDR3aa: CASSSTGLRTDTQYF
CDR3nt: TGTGCCAGCAGCTCTACGGGACTCCGCACAGATACGCAGTATTTT

j_gene: TRBJ1-2
v_gene: TRBV5-1
d_gene: -
abundance: once
CDR3aa: CASSLGDYGYTF
CDR3nt: TGCGCCAGCTCCCTCGGGGACTATGGCTACACCTTC

j_gene: TRBJ2-1
v_gene: TRBV5-1
d_gene: -
abundance: once
CDR3aa: CASSLVGTVYNEQFF
CDR3nt: TGCGCCAGCAGCTTGGTGGGGACGGTCTACAATGAGCAGTTCTTC